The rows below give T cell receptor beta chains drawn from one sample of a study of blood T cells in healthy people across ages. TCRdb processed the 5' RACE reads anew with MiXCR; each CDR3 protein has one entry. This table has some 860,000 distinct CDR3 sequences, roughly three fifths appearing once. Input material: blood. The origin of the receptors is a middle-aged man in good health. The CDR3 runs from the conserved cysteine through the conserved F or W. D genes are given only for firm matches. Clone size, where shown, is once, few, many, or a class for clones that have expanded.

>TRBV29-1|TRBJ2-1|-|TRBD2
TGCAGCTCAATAGCGGGAGTCTACAAGGAGCAGTTCTTC
CSSIAGVYKEQFF
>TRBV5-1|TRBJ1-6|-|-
TGCGCCAGCAGCTTGAATTCGGACCTCCACTTT
CASSLNSDLHF
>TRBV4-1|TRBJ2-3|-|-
TGCGCCAGCAGCCATGGGCTAGTCCAACACACAGATACGCAGTATTTT
CASSHGLVQHTDTQYF
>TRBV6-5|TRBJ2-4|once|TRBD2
TGTGCCAGCAGTTACTCTTACCCAGCTGGGGGGGAGAGAAACATTCAGTACTTC
CASSYSYPAGGERNIQYF
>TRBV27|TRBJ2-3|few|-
TGTGCCAGCAGTTTATTCGAGGATAAATCCACAGATACGCAGTATTTT
CASSLFEDKSTDTQYF
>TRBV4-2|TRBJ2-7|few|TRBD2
TGTGCCAGCAGCCAAGAGCCTAGCGGGGGCTCCTACGAGCAGTACTTC
CASSQEPSGGSYEQYF
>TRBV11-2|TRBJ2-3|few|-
TGTGCCAGCGATAGATCAGATACGCAGTATTTT
CASDRSDTQYF
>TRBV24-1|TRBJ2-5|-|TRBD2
TGTGCCACCAGCGCCGGGACTAGCGGGAGGGGTCAAGAGACCCAGTACTTC
CATSAGTSGRGQETQYF
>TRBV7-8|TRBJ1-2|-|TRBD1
TGTGCCAGCAGCTCAGGACAGGGGGGGTTATCAAACTATGGCTACACCTTC
CASSSGQGGLSNYGYTF
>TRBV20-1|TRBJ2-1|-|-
TGCAGTGCTGATGGGGGGCTGGCCTACAATGAGCAGTTCTTC
CSADGGLAYNEQFF
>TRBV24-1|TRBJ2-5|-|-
TGTGCCACCAGTGATGAGACAGGTAGACTCTACAATGAGCAGTACTTC
CATSDETGRLYNEQYF
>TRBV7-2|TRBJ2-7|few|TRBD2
TGTGCCAGCAGGGAGGAGGGCGGGAGTAGCTCCTACGAGCAGTACTTC
CASREEGGSSSYEQYF
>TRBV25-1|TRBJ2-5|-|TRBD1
TGTGCCAGCAGTAGCAGACAGGGAGATATCCGGCAAGAGACCCAGTACTTC
CASSSRQGDIRQETQYF
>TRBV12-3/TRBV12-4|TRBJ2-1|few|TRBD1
TGTGCCAGCAACGACAGGGGGCAAGGGTACAATGAGCAGTTCTTC
CASNDRGQGYNEQFF
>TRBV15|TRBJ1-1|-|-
TGTGCCACCAGCAGAGATCGGAATAGCCACAACACTGAAGCTTTCTTT
CATSRDRNSHNTEAFF
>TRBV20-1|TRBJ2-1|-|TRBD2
TGCAGTGCTAGAGACCCGGGACTAGGTGTCTGCGGGCAGTTCTTC
CSARDPGLGVCGQFF
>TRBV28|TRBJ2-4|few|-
TGTGCCAGCAGTTTACCTCAGGGCATAAACATTCAGTACTTC
CASSLPQGINIQYF
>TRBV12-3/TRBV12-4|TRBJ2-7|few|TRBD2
TGTGCCAGCAGCCCAAATAGCGGGAGGGCCTACGAGCAGTACTTC
CASSPNSGRAYEQYF
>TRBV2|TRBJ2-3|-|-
TGTGCCAGCAGTTGGGACACCGGTGCCACAGATACGCAGTATTTT
CASSWDTGATDTQYF